This entry lists 6 T cell receptor beta chains sequenced from one sample in a study of T cells in Graves' hyperthyroidism and ophthalmopathy. It was RNA transcripts that yielded the amplified TCR beta CDR3 regions. Using the HTBI primer set, a first-round RT-PCR was run on the TCR CDR3. MiXCR was run by TCRdb on the multiplex PCR reads, yielding one entry per CDR3 protein. The sample shows hundreds of thousands of distinct CDR3 sequences, around 20% of them seen only once. Sequencing was done on a sample of blood. All receptors come from a man aged 25 to 40 with Graves' ophthalmopathy.

This clonotype occurred a few times. V gene TRBV11-2 combines with J gene TRBJ2-3; 7 nucleotides line up with TRBD1. This CDR3 has 15 amino acids. Germline assignment: CDR1 SGHAT and CDR2 FQNNGV. Trimming cost V 4 bases and J 2 bases; bases outside gene matches: 6. CDR3 sequence reads: CASSSYRGPTDTQYF. CDR3 coding DNA: TGTGCCAGCAGCTCCTACAGGGGCCCCACAGATACGCAGTATTTT.

The sample holds a few counts of this clonotype. A much bigger clone sits one base away, suggesting this may be a read error. The rearrangement uses TRBV7-2 and TRBJ2-1; TRBD2 matches at 11 bases. This CDR3 region has 15 residues. Germline V gene sequence: CDR1 SGHTA, CDR2 FQGNSA. Unmatched junction bases numbered 7, after V lost 10 bases and J lost 2 bases. This CDR3 reads CANTLAGGAYNEQFF. CDR3 in DNA: TGTGCCAACACCCTAGCGGGAGGAGCCTACAATGAGCAGTTCTTC.

This clonotype came up a few times. V is TRBV12-5 and J is TRBJ1-2; D gene uncertain. Germline assignment: CDR1 LGHNT and CDR2 FRNRAP. Between the trimmed V and J ends, which lost 2 bases and 13 bases, there was a span of 5 bases. The CDR3 loop spans 9 amino acids. CDR3 nucleotide sequence: TGTGCTAGTGGTTTGCGTTTCACCTTC. It yields the protein CASGLRFTF.

The V and J genes are TRBV24-1 and TRBJ2-2; 9 bases line up with TRBD1. CDR1 and CDR2 from the germline V gene are KGHDR and SFDVKD. Trimming removed 5 bases from V and 3 bases from J; junction bases left unmatched: 3. The CDR3 spans 15 residues. The CDR3 here is CATSGDRADTGELFF. CDR3 nucleotides: TGTGCCACCAGTGGGGACAGGGCCGACACCGGGGAGCTGTTTTTT.

With respect to this clonotype: This sequence may be a read error, since a much larger clone differs from it by one base. The chain recombines TRBV28 with TRBJ1-1; D unresolved. The CDR3 consists of 16 residues. The germline CDR1 and CDR2 sequences are MDHEN and SYDVKM. CDR3 sequence: CASSLYGVRENTEASF. The DNA of the CDR3 is TGTGCCAGCAGTTTATATGGGGTTAGGGAGAACACTGAAGCTTCCTTT.

The chain recombines TRBV15 with TRBJ2-1; 9 bases map to TRBD1. Germline V gene lookup returns CDR1 LNHNV and CDR2 YYDKDF (reference sequence). The CDR3 totals 15 residues. The J segment lost 7 bases and the V segment lost 1 base, leaving 5 bases of the junction unmatched. The CDR3 bases are TGTGCCACCAGCAGAGCGGGACAGGGAAGGAATGAGCAGTTCTTC. It translates to CATSRAGQGRNEQFF.